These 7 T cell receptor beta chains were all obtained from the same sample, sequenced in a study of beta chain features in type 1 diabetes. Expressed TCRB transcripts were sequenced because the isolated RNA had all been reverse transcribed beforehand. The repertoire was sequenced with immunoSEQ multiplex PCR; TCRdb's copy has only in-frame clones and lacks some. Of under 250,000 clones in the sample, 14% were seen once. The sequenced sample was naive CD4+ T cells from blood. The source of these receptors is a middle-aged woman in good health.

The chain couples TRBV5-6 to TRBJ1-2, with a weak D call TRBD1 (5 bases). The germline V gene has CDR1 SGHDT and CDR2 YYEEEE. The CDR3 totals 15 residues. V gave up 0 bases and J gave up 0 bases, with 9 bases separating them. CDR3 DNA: TGTGCCAGCAGCTTGGTAGACAGATCTAACTATGGCTACACCTTC. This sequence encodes CASSLVDRSNYGYTF.

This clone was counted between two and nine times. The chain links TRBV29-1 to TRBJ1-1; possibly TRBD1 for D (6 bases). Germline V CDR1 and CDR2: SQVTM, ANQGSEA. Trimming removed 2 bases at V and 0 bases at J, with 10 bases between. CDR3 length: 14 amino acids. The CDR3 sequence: CSVESQGMNTEAFF. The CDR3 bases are TGCAGCGTTGAATCCCAGGGGATGAACACTGAAGCTTTCTTT.

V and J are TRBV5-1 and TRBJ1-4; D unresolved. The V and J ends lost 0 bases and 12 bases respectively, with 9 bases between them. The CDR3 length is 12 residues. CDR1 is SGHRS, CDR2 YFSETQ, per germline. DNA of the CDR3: TGCGCCAGCAGCTTGGGTTTGGGAGAACTGTTTTTT. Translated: CASSLGLGELFF.

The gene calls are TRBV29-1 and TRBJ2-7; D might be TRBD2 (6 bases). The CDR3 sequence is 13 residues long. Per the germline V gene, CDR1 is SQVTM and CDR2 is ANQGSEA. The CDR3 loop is CSGGTDGTYEQYF. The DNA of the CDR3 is TGCAGTGGAGGGACGGACGGAACCTACGAGCAGTACTTC.

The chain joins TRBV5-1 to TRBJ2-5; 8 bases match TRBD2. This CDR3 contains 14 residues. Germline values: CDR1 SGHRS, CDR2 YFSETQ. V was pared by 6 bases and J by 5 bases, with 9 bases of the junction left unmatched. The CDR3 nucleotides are TGCGCCAGCATGCTTGGGTCTAGCGGGGAGACCCAGTACTTC. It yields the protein CASMLGSSGETQYF.

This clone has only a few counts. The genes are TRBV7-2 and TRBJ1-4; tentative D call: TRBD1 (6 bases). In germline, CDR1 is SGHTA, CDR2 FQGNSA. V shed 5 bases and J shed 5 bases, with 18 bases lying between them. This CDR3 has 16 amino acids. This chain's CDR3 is CASSRGGGARNEKLFF. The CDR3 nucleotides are TGTGCCAGCAGCCGAGGCGGGGGGGCGCGGAATGAAAAACTGTTTTTT.

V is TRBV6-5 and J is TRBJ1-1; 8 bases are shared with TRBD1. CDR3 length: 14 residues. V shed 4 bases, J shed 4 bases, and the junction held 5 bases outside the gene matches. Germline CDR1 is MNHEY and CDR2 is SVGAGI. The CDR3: CASSFDRGATEAFF. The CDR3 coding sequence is TGTGCCAGCAGTTTCGACAGGGGCGCCACTGAAGCTTTCTTT.